The present TCR beta chain was sequenced within a study of cytomegalovirus exposure and HLA in healthy donors. The V segment lost 6 bases and the J segment 5 bases; nucleotides outside the gene matches: 3. This CDR3 is 13 amino acids long. Germline-derived CDR1 and CDR2 are SQVTM and ANQGSEA. The PCR contained 60 Vbeta and 13 Jbeta primers. Assay used: immunoSEQ multiplex PCR; TCRdb lists only in-frame clones, some missing. The sample has 170,000 or so clones, around 78% seen once. This sequence originates from a woman aged 45-65 years in good health and CMV-seropositive. This sequence joins TRBV29-1 and TRBJ2-5; 13 bases align to TRBD2. Material: PBMCs. CDR3 in amino acids: CSVPTSGGETQYF. The DNA of the CDR3 is TGCAGCGTCCCGACTAGCGGGGGGGAGACCCAGTACTTC.